Following are 10 T cell receptor beta chains from one sample sequenced in a study of neurological immune-mediated disorders. Described time point: longitudinal time-point 3. TCRdb processed the 5' RACE reads anew with MiXCR; each CDR3 protein has one entry. The sample holds more than 100,000 distinct CDR3 sequences, roughly 10% seen once. The specimen sequenced was PBMCs. These receptors were taken from a female donor with HTLV-1-associated myelopathy (HAM/TSP).

This clonotype was counted ten times or more. V gene TRBV5-5 combines with J gene TRBJ1-2; 10 nucleotides match TRBD1. The trim removed 4 bases at V and 3 bases at J, leaving 3 bases unmatched. Germline V gene lookup returns CDR1 SGHKS and CDR2 YYEKEE (reference sequence). The length of the CDR3 is 14 residues. Written as DNA, the CDR3 is TGTGCCAGCAGCGACGGACAGGGGGACTATGGCTACACCTTC. Amino acid sequence: CASSDGQGDYGYTF. The complete variable domain, with remaining parts taken from reference TRBV5-5 and TRBJ1-2, reads DAGVTQSPTHLIKTRGQQVTLRCSPISGHKSVSWYQQVLGQGPQFIFQYYEKEERGRGNFPDRFSARQFPNYSSELNVNALLLGDSALYLCASSDGQGDYGYTFGSGTRLTVV.

In this sample, this clonotype turned up many times. The chain joins TRBV4-2 to TRBJ1-2; tentatively, D is TRBD1 (5 bases). Germline CDR1 LGHNA, CDR2 YNFKEQ. The CDR3 is 15 residues long. V lost 0 bases to trimming and J lost 4 bases, with 12 bases between them. CDR3 nucleotides: TGTGCCAGCAGCCAAGATACAGGTTCACGCTATGGCTACACCTTC. Encoded protein: CASSQDTGSRYGYTF.

There are many counts of this clonotype. V usage is TRBV12-3 or TRBV12-4 and J usage is TRBJ1-5, with D possibly matching TRBD1 (6 bases). This CDR3 is 14 amino acids long. V was shortened by 5 bases and J by 3 bases, with 11 bases between the two germline ends. The CDR3 sequence: CASSPGQHNQPQHF. CDR3 sequence (DNA): TGTGCCAGCAGTCCCGGACAGCACAATCAGCCCCAGCATTTT.

This clonotype was seen many times. The chain links TRBV28 to TRBJ2-5; TRBD2 might be the D (5 bases). This CDR3 has 15 residues. CDR1 and CDR2 from the germline V gene are MDHEN and SYDVKM. Trimming cost V 6 bases and J 5 bases, with 19 bases left between them. The CDR3 region is CASSPPGVVGETQYF. In DNA, the CDR3 is TGTGCCAGCAGCCCACCCGGGGTAGTGGGGGAGACCCAGTACTTC. The whole variable domain, remainder taken from reference TRBV28 and TRBJ2-5, is DVKVTQSSRYLVKRTGEKVFLECVQDMDHENMFWYRQDPGLGLRLIYFSYDVKMKEKGDIPEGYSVSREKKERFSLILESASTNQTSMYLCASSPPGVVGETQYFGPGTRLLVL.

In its sample, this clonotype was seen many times. This sequence joins TRBV7-8 and TRBJ2-2; D uncertain. The CDR3 length is 12 residues. The V and J ends lost 5 bases and 2 bases respectively, with 3 bases between them. Germline CDR1 SGHVS, CDR2 FQNEAQ. CDR3 residues: CASSRNTGELFF. CDR3 coding DNA: TGTGCCAGCAGCCGTAACACCGGGGAGCTGTTTTTT.

This clonotype has ten or more counts. The V and J genes are TRBV6-2 or TRBV6-3 and TRBJ1-1, with a tentative D call TRBD1 (6 bases). Germline CDR1 is MNHEY and CDR2 is SVGEGT. V lost 0 bases and J 0 bases, leaving 17 bases between the germline ends. This CDR3 has 18 residues. The CDR3 reads CASSYSPDRRSMNTEAFF. The CDR3 DNA reads TGTGCCAGCAGTTACTCGCCGGACAGACGGTCCATGAACACTGAAGCTTTCTTT.

This clonotype was counted many times. The chain recombines TRBV20-1 with TRBJ2-5; TRBD1 or TRBD2 may be the D gene (6 bases each). Germline CDR1 and CDR2: DFQATT and SNEGSKA (reference sequence). This CDR3 comprises 13 residues. V was shortened by 6 bases and J by 3 bases, with 14 bases between the two germline ends. For the CDR3, the DNA is TGCAGTGCCAAGGGGGGCCCCAAAGAGACCCAGTACTTC. Its protein is CSAKGGPKETQYF.

The rearrangement uses TRBV15 and TRBJ2-3, with D perhaps assigned TRBD1 or TRBD2 (5 bases each). The germline V gene has CDR1 LNHNV and CDR2 YYDKDF (reference sequence). CDR3 length equals 15 residues. V was clipped by 1 base and J by 4 bases, with 12 bases between them. DNA of the CDR3: TGTGCCACCAGCAGAGTGGTGGGGGACGCAGATACGCAGTATTTT. Its protein product is CATSRVVGDADTQYF.

This clonotype was seen ten or more times. The chain employs TRBV4-1 and TRBJ2-7, with 8 positions matching TRBD1. The V segment lost 4 bases and the J segment 5 bases; nucleotides outside the gene matches: 10. This CDR3 spans 15 amino acids. Germline loops: CDR1 MGHRA, CDR2 YSYEKL. CDR3 nucleotide sequence: TGCGCCAGCAGCCGCTCAGGGGGCGGAATGAACGAGCAGTACTTC. This translates into CASSRSGGGMNEQYF.

The V gene is TRBV6-6, the J gene TRBJ2-5, with 12 bases that match TRBD2. The CDR3 is made up of 17 amino acids. Per germline, CDR1 MNHNY and CDR2 SVGAGI (reference sequence). V lost 2 bases, J lost 5 bases, and 9 bases stayed unmatched. The CDR3 DNA sequence: TGTGCCAGCAGTTACCCTAGCGGGGGGGTACGGTGGGAGACCCAGTACTTC. It codes for CASSYPSGGVRWETQYF.